This TCR beta chain is drawn from a study of human T cells and chemical hapten exposure. Study-level background: The study sensitized with 2% DPC on a 2 cm by 2 cm patch of upper inner arm skin. Whole-study findings and limits: Controls formed significantly fewer large CDR3 similarity clusters than expanded TCRs did.

In the library, unique molecular identifiers were attached to individual cDNA molecules. Original processing notes: Sample TCR totals centred on a median of roughly 96,000, ranging about 20,000 to 690,600. MiXCR was run by TCRdb on the RACE reads, yielding one entry per CDR3 protein. The V and J calls shown here were made by TCRdb, not taken from the authors' results. Seen here are 95,000 to 100,000 distinct CDR3 sequences, roughly an eighth observed once, and the top ten hold around 2.2%. As regards this clonotype: The target antigen is unknown. Compared with germline, one end of the junction differs, possibly owing to a read error.

The CDR3 covers 14 residues. CDR1 is ENHRY and CDR2 is SYGVKD in the germline V gene. Described time point: patch test 1, 2 weeks after DPC sensitization. Treatment specified: therapeutic diphenylcyclopropenone sensitization with weekly scalp DPC. This sequence originates from a woman aged 40 to 50 with alopecia areata. Some clones in this sample may be carry-over from other donors' samples. The sample was whole blood, taken in connection with sensitization to the hapten diphenylcyclopropenone (DPC). The chain uses TRBV10-3 and TRBJ2-4; 8 positions agree with TRBD1. CDR3: CVISESGGQGIQYF. CDR3 bases: TGTGTCATCAGTGAGTCCGGCGGACAGGGAATTCAGTACTTC.